Sequencing of this TCR beta chain was carried out in a study of control samples from healthy donors and cancer patients. Data came from immunoSEQ multiplex PCR; TCRdb stores just in-frame clones and leaves some out. This table holds tens of thousands of clones, 60% to 80% found once. The receptor was isolated from a male donor with melanoma. Sequencing input: formalin-fixed, paraffin-embedded tissue.

This CDR3 is CASSNRDRGYYGYTF. CDR3 nucleotides: TGTGCCAGTAGTAACCGGGACAGGGGTTACTATGGCTACACCTTC. The genes are TRBV19 and TRBJ1-2, with 10 bases that match TRBD1. J lost 3 bases, V lost 4 bases, and 5 bases had no gene match. This CDR3 is built from 15 residues. Germline-derived CDR1 and CDR2 are LNHDA and SQIVND (reference sequence).